The following is a TCR beta chain sequence with its context. The antigen remains undetermined. The sample comes from a study of OX40 agonist ivuxolimab in advanced cancers. About the research overall: Ivuxolimab, an antibody that agonizes OX40 (CD134), was administered to the patients. Under the entry rules, prior anti-PD-1, anti-PD-L1 or anti-CTLA-4 therapy was allowed, and 40% had some. Findings and caveats of the study: At 0.1 to 3.0 mg/kg and by week 6, CD4+ and CD8+ T cells in the blood had expanded clonally. Among the least clonally expanded were partial responders at 0.1-3.0 mg/kg.

The protocol was immunoSEQ multiplex PCR, while the TCRdb copy is restricted to in-frame clones and leaves out a portion. The sample lists some 100,000 clones; 90% were seen once. V lost 2 bases, J lost 3 bases, and 3 bases stayed unmatched. The germline V gene has CDR1 KGHSH and CDR2 LQKENI. The CDR3 totals 15 residues. Sequencing was performed on CD4+ or CD8+ T cells sorted from blood, taken in a trial of the OX40 agonist ivuxolimab. The chain carries TRBV18 and TRBJ1-4; 7 bases agree with TRBD1. The receptor was isolated from an adult with an advanced solid tumor such as melanoma, head and neck, liver or kidney cancer. The CDR3: CASSPDREANEKLFF. CDR3 DNA: TGTGCCAGCTCACCAGACAGGGAAGCTAATGAAAAACTGTTTTTT.